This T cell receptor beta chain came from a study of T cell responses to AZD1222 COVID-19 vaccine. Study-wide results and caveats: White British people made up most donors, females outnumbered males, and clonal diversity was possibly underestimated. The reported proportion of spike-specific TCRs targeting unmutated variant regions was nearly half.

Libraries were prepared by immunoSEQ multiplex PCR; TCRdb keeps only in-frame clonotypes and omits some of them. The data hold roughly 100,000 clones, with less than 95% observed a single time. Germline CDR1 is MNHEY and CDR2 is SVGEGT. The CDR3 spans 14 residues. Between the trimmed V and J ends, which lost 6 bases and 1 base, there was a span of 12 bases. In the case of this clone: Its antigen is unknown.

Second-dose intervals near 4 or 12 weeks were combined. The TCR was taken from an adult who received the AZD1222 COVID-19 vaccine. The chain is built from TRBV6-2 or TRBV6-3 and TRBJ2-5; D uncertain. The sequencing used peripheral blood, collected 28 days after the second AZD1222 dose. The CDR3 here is CASSFHKPQETQYF. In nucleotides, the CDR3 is TGTGCCAGCAGCTTTCATAAACCCCAAGAGACCCAGTACTTC.